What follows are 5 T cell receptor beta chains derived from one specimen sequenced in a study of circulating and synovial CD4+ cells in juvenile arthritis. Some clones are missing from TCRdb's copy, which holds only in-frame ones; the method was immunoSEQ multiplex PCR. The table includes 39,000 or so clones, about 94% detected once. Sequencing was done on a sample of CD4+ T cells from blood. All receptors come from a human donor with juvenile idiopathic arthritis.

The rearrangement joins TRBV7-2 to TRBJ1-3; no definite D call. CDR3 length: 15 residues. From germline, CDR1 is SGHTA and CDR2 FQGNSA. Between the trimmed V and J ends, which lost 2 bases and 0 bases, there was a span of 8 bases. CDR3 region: CASSLSLGSGNTIYF. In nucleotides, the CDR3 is TGTGCCAGCAGCTTAAGTCTCGGCTCTGGAAACACCATATATTTT.

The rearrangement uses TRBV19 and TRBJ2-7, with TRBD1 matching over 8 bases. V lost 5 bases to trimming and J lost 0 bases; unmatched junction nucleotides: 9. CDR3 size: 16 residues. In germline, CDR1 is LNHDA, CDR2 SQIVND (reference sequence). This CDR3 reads CASSAYPTGDSYEQYF. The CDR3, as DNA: TGTGCCAGTAGTGCCTACCCGACAGGGGACTCCTACGAGCAGTACTTC.

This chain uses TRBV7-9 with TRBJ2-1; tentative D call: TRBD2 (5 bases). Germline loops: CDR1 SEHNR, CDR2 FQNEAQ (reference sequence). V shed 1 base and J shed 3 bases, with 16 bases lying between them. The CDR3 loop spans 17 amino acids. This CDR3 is CASSLDPGLANYNEQFF. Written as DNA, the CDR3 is TGTGCCAGCAGCTTAGATCCTGGGCTAGCCAACTACAATGAGCAGTTCTTC.

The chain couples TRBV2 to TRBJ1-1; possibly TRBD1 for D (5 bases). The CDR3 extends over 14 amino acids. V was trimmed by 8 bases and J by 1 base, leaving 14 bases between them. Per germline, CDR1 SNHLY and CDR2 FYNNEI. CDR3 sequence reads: CASLWGTSNTEAFF. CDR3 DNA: TGTGCCAGCCTCTGGGGCACATCGAACACTGAAGCTTTCTTT.

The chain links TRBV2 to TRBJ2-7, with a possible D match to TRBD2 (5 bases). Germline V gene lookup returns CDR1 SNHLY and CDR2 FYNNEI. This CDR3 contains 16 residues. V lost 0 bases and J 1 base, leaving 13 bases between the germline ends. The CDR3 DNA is TGTGCCAGCAGTGAAGCGTGGACGGAGGTTTCCTACGAGCAGTACTTC. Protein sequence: CASSEAWTEVSYEQYF.